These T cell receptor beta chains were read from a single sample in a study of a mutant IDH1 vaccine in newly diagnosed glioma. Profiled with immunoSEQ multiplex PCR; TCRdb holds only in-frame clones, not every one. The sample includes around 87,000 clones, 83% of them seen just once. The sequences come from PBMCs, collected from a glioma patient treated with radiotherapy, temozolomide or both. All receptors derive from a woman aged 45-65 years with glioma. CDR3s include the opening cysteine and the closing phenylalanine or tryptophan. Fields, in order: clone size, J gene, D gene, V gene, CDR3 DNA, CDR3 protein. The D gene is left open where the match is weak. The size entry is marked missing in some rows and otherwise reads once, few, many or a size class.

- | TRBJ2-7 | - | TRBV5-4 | TGTGCCAGCAGCTTGCCCGGCTACGAGCAGTACTTC | CASSLPGYEQYF
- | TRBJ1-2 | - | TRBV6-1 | TGTGCCAGCAGTGAAAGGGGTGGTATTGGTGGCTACACCTTC | CASSERGGIGGYTF
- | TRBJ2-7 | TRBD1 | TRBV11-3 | TGTGCCAGCAGCTTCGGACAGGGTCAGGACTACGAGCAGTACTTC | CASSFGQGQDYEQYF
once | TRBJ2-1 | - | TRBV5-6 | TGTGCCAGCAGCCCCCATGGCGGCCCCCCGGGTAATGAGCAGTTCTTC | CASSPHGGPPGNEQFF
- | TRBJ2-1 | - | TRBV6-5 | TGTGCCAGCAGTTACGCCAGGGGTTCCTACAATGAGCAGTTCTTC | CASSYARGSYNEQFF
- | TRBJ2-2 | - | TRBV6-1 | TGTGCCAGCAATCCATTGGACACCGGGGAGCTGTTTTTT | CASNPLDTGELFF
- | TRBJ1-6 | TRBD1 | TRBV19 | TGTGCCAGTAGTGTTAGACAGGGCGGGAGTAATTCACCCCTCCACTTT | CASSVRQGGSNSPLHF
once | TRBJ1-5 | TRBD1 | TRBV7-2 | TGTGCCAGCAGCCCTATTCTACAGGGGGTAGGGCAGCCCCAGCATTTT | CASSPILQGVGQPQHF
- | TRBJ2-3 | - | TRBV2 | TGTGCCAGCAGTGGGGGGGTCGGTACGCAGTATTTT | CASSGGVGTQYF
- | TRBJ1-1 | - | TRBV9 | TGTGCCAGCGCTCCGTTTCTAATGAACACTGAAGCTTTCTTT | CASAPFLMNTEAFF
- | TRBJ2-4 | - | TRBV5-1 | TGCGCCAGCAGCTTGGCGCGGGACAGATCTTCACTAGCCAAAAACATTCAGTACTTC | CASSLARDRSSLAKNIQYF
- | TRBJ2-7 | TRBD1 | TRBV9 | TGTGCCAGCAGCGCCGGGACAGGGAGTTCCTACGAGCAGTACTTC | CASSAGTGSSYEQYF
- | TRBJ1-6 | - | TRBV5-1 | TGCGCCAGCAGCTTGGAAGCAGGGCCAGCCCTTTCACCCCTCCACTTT | CASSLEAGPALSPLHF
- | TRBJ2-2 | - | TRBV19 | TGTGCCAGTAGTGCAAGGGTGGTCGGGGGGGAGCTGTTTTTT | CASSARVVGGELFF
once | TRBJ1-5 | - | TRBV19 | TGTGCCAGTACCCCGTCGGGCAATCAGCCCCAGCATTTT | CASTPSGNQPQHF
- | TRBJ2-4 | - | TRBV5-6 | TGTGCCAGCAGCTTTATTATACAGCTCAAAAACATTCAGTACTTC | CASSFIIQLKNIQYF
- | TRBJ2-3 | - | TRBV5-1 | TGCGCCAGCAGCTTGGATCGGGGCACAGATACGCAGTATTTT | CASSLDRGTDTQYF
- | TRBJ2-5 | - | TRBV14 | TGTGCCAGCAGGCGATCCGGGACAAAAGAGACCCAGTACTTC | CASRRSGTKETQYF
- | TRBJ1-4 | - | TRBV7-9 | TGTGCCAGCAACACACCCGGGGGCCGGAATGAAAAACTGTTTTTT | CASNTPGGRNEKLFF
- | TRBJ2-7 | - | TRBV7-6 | TGTGCCAGCAGAGGGCTAGGGGGCGAGCAGTACTTC | CASRGLGGEQYF
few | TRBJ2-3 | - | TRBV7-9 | TGTGCCAGCAGCTTAGAGGCAGATACGCAGTATTTT | CASSLEADTQYF
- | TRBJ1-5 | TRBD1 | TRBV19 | TGTGCCAGTAGCCCACCACAGGGGGCGGGGAGCAATCAGCCCCAGCATTTT | CASSPPQGAGSNQPQHF
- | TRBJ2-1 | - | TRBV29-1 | TGCAGCGTAGTTACAGGGAAAGGCACCTACAATGAGCAGTTCTTC | CSVVTGKGTYNEQFF
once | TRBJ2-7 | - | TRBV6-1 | TGTGCCAGCTCTATGGTGCCCTACGAGCAGTACTTC | CASSMVPYEQYF
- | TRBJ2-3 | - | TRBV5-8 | TGTGCCAGCAGTCACGGGAGCGAGGTTGCAGATACGCAGTATTTT | CASSHGSEVADTQYF
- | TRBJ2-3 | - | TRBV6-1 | TGTGCCAGCAGTGAAGGTTGGGGGTATAGCGACACAGATACGCAGTATTTT | CASSEGWGYSDTDTQYF
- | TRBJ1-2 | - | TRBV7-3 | TGTGCCAGCAGCTTATTACAGGGACCCGATGGCTACACCTTC | CASSLLQGPDGYTF
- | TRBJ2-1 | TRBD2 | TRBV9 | TGTGCCAGCAGCGTAGAAGGCGCGGGGGGGCGCGATGAGCAGTTCTTC | CASSVEGAGGRDEQFF
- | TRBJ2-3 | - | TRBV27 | TGTGCCAGCAGAATACGCATCTCAGATACGCAGTATTTT | CASRIRISDTQYF
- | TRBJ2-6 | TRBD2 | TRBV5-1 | TGCGCCAGCAGCTTGTCTAGCGGGGGAGAAACGGTCTCTGGGGCCAACGTCCTGACTTTC | CASSLSSGGETVSGANVLTF
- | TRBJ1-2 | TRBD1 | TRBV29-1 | TGCAGCGGGGGACAGGGTGACGGTGGCTACACCTTC | CSGGQGDGGYTF
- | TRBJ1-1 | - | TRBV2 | TGTGCCAGCAGTGGAGTAACGGTCTGGGGGGTGACTGAAGCTTTCTTT | CASSGVTVWGVTEAFF
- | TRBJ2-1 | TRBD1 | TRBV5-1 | TGCGCCAGCAGCTTGGTTCGGGACAGGGGCTCTCCCCCGGAGTTCTTC | CASSLVRDRGSPPEFF
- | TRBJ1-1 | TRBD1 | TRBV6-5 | TGTGCCAGCAGTTGGACAGGGTCTCCTGAAGCTTTCTTT | CASSWTGSPEAFF
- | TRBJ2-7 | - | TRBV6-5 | TGTGCCAGCAGTGCGGCGGTTGGCTCCTACGAGCAGTACTTC | CASSAAVGSYEQYF
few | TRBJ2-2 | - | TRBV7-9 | TGTGCCAGCAGCCCCAATTGGGACTCCGGGGAGCTGTTTTTT | CASSPNWDSGELFF
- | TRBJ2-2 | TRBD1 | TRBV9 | TGTGCCAGCAGCAAATCGACAGGGGTGATAGACACCGGGGAGCTGTTTTTT | CASSKSTGVIDTGELFF
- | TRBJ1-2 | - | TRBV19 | TGTGCCAGTAGTATTCTGTACGGCCCTAACTATGGCTACACCTTC | CASSILYGPNYGYTF
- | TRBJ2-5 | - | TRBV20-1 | TGCAGTGCTAACCTAGAGGAGACCCAGTACTTC | CSANLEETQYF
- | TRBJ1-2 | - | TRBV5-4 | TGTGCCAGCAGCCGGGTGACAGAAATTACCACCTACACCTTC | CASSRVTEITTYTF
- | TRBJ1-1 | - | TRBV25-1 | TGTGCCAGCAGTAGAGACATTAACACTGAAGCTTTCTTT | CASSRDINTEAFF
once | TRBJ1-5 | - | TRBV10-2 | TGCGCCAGCAGTCTAGGGCTTAATCAGCCCCAGCATTTT | CASSLGLNQPQHF
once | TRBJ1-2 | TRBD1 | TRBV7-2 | TGTGCCAGCAGCCAACAGCGACAGGGAGCCTATGGCTACACCTTC | CASSQQRQGAYGYTF
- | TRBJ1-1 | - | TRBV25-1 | TGTGCCAGCAGTGAATATCCGCTAAACACTGAAGCTTTCTTT | CASSEYPLNTEAFF
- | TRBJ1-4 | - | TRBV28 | TGTGCCACGCTCGGGACTCTCACAACTAATGAAAAACTGTTTTTT | CATLGTLTTNEKLFF
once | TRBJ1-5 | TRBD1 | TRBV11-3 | TGTGCCAGCAGCTCCGGGACAGGGGGAGCCCACCATAGCAATCAGCCCCAGCATTTT | CASSSGTGGAHHSNQPQHF
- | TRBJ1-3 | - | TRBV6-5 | TGTGCCAGCAGTTACGAATCGGATGGGGGAAACACCATATATTTT | CASSYESDGGNTIYF
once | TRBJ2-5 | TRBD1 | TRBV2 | TGTGCCAGCCGGGAGGACAGGGGGCAGACCCAGTACTTC | CASREDRGQTQYF